This is a list of T cell receptor beta chains from one sample in a study of blood T cells in healthy people across ages. Each CDR3 protein gets one entry after TCRdb re-called the 5' RACE reads with MiXCR. Seen here are around 900,000 distinct CDR3 sequences, roughly 51% observed once, and the top ten hold roughly 23%. The sequencing input was blood. Source of these receptors: an older woman in good health. Each CDR3 is given with its conserved first and last residue. The order of the fields is clone size, J gene, V gene, D gene, CDR3 DNA, CDR3 protein. A D gene is named only where the DNA matches it firmly. Size is omitted from some rows. Given values are once, few, many or a class for expanded clones.

>.|TRBJ2-5|TRBV4-2|TRBD1
TGTGCCAGCACCCGGGACAGGGGACTCTTTGGCGTGACCAATGAGCAGTACTTC
CASTRDRGLFGVTNEQYF
>.|TRBJ2-1|TRBV28|TRBD1
TGTGCCAGCAGCTCGGGACAGCTGAAGCAGTTCTTC
CASSSGQLKQFF
>few|TRBJ2-7|TRBV27|TRBD1
TGTGCCAGCAAGGAAGGAGGGACAGGGCGCTACGAGCAGTACTTC
CASKEGGTGRYEQYF
>.|TRBJ2-7|TRBV20-1|TRBD2
TGCAGTGAACGAAGCGGGATTCCGTCCTACGAGCAGTACTTC
CSERSGIPSYEQYF
>.|TRBJ2-7|TRBV19|TRBD1
TGTGCCAGGGGACCCGGACAGGGCCTTTACGAGCAGTACTTC
CARGPGQGLYEQYF
>.|TRBJ1-6|TRBV6-6|TRBD1
TGTGCCAGCAGTTATAGCCTCGACAGGGGGTTGCATTCACCCCTCCACTTT
CASSYSLDRGLHSPLHF
>few|TRBJ1-1|TRBV10-3|.
TGTGCCATCAGCACAGGGAACACTGAAGCTTTCTTT
CAISTGNTEAFF
>once|TRBJ2-5|TRBV4-1|TRBD2
TGCGCCAGCAGCCAAACCGGACTAGCGGGTGTGGAGACCCAGTACTTC
CASSQTGLAGVETQYF
>few|TRBJ2-7|TRBV12-3/TRBV12-4|TRBD2
TGTGCCAGCAGCCGCGGGGGGGGTCCCCCTCCGTACTTC
CASSRGGGPPPYF
>few|TRBJ2-1|TRBV7-8|TRBD2
TGTGCCAGCGGGGGGGGACTTTCCTACAATGAGCAGTTCTTC
CASGGGLSYNEQFF
>.|TRBJ2-7|TRBV28|TRBD2
TGTGCCAGCAGTCCGTTCCCACTAGCGGTAAGCTCCTACGAGCAGTACTTC
CASSPFPLAVSSYEQYF
>few|TRBJ1-2|TRBV29-1|TRBD1
TGCATCGTGAGGACAGGAGGCTATGGCTACACCTTC
CIVRTGGYGYTF
>.|TRBJ2-3|TRBV6-1|.
TGTGCCAGCTCTGCTAGACAGAAACCAGATACGCAGTATTTT
CASSARQKPDTQYF
>.|TRBJ2-4|TRBV21-1|.
TGTGCCAGCAGGCCATATGGGGCTAGCGGGAGTCGGGTAGCCAAAAACATTCAGTACTTC
CASRPYGASGSRVAKNIQYF
>.|TRBJ1-5|TRBV4-1|.
TGCGCCAGCAGCCCCGGGACGACCAACAAGGTGGATCAGCCCCAGCATTTT
CASSPGTTNKVDQPQHF
>.|TRBJ2-1|TRBV4-1|.
TGCGCCAGCAGCCAAGATCGGGGTTCAAATGAGCAGTTCTTC
CASSQDRGSNEQFF
>few|TRBJ2-1|TRBV27|.
TGTGCCAGCAGTCCGTGGTCACGGAGGGCCGATGGCAATGAGCAGTTCTTC
CASSPWSRRADGNEQFF
>.|TRBJ2-1|TRBV28|.
TGTGCCAGCAGTTTGGGTCGTCGCGGGACCTACAATGAGCAGTTCTTC
CASSLGRRGTYNEQFF
>.|TRBJ2-4|TRBV7-2|TRBD1
TGTGCCGGCAGCTTCCAGACAGGGGGCGAAAACATTCAGTACTTC
CAGSFQTGGENIQYF
>.|TRBJ1-1|TRBV12-3/TRBV12-4|.
TGCGCCAGCAGTTTATACGGACCGAGTGAAGCTTTCTTT
CASSLYGPSEAFF
>.|TRBJ2-1|TRBV20-1|.
TGCAGTGCTCCCAGGGAAGGGGGGGGGAGAGGTAATGAGCAGTTCTTC
CSAPREGGGRGNEQFF
>.|TRBJ2-5|TRBV19|.
TGTGCCAGTACCCCGCGAAGGGTCAATGAGCAGTACTTC
CASTPRRVNEQYF
>once|TRBJ2-1|TRBV12-3/TRBV12-4|TRBD2
TGTGCCAGTAGGAAAGCGGGGGGACCCTCCTACGAGCAGTTCTTC
CASRKAGGPSYEQFF
>.|TRBJ2-1|TRBV20-1|TRBD2
TGCAGTGCTCCTAGCGGGAGGGCCGATAATGAGCAGTTCTTC
CSAPSGRADNEQFF
>.|TRBJ2-5|TRBV7-3|.
TGTGCCAGCAGCATGGACGGGAACTACAATGAGCAGTACTTC
CASSMDGNYNEQYF
>few|TRBJ2-7|TRBV20-1|.
TGCAGTGCTGGGAGACAGTCCTACGAGCAGTACTTC
CSAGRQSYEQYF
>.|TRBJ2-7|TRBV20-1|.
TGCAGTGCTATCCAGGACAGCCACGAGCAGTACTTC
CSAIQDSHEQYF
>.|TRBJ2-1|TRBV13|TRBD2
TGTGCCAGCAGCTTAGAGGGACTAGCGGATTACAATGAGCAGTTCTTC
CASSLEGLADYNEQFF
>.|TRBJ2-7|TRBV4-1|TRBD2
TGCGCCAGCAGCCTAACGACTAGCGGGAGGTACGAGCAGTACTTC
CASSLTTSGRYEQYF
>.|TRBJ2-7|TRBV7-9|.
TGTGCCAGCAGCTACTCAATCGGCCGGTCCTACGAGCAGTACTTC
CASSYSIGRSYEQYF
>.|TRBJ2-7|TRBV7-2|.
TGTGCCAGCAGCTTGACAACTAGGCCCGAGCAGTACTTC
CASSLTTRPEQYF
>.|TRBJ2-5|TRBV28|.
TGTGCCAGCAGTCCCCGCGGGATCAACAGGGGCCAAGAGACCCAGTACTTC
CASSPRGINRGQETQYF
>few|TRBJ2-1|TRBV12-3/TRBV12-4|TRBD2
TGTGCCAGCAGTTCCATAGCGGGAGGTCGGAATGAGCAGTTCTTC
CASSSIAGGRNEQFF
>.|TRBJ1-5|TRBV18|.
TGTGCCAGCTCACCGGGGCACGGAGTTGAGCCCCAGCATTTT
CASSPGHGVEPQHF
>.|TRBJ1-3|TRBV29-1|.
TGCAGCGTTCGGACAGTTCCTGGAAACACCATATATTTT
CSVRTVPGNTIYF
>.|TRBJ1-1|TRBV28|.
TGTGCCAGCAGTTCCAGAAACTTTGAAGCTTTCTTT
CASSSRNFEAFF
>few|TRBJ2-3|TRBV6-6|.
TGTGCCAGCAGTTACATGTCTGATACGCAGTATTTT
CASSYMSDTQYF
>few|TRBJ2-1|TRBV5-1|TRBD2
TGCGCCAGCAGCTTGTCGGGCGGGAGAGTGGGCAATGAGCAGTTCTTC
CASSLSGGRVGNEQFF
>once|TRBJ2-5|TRBV28|TRBD1
TGTGCCAGCACTCGGTCAGGACAGGGCGACAATGAGCAGTACTTC
CASTRSGQGDNEQYF
>.|TRBJ2-5|TRBV11-1|TRBD2
TGTGCCAGCAGCCCCCGACGAAGGCGGCCGGGACTAGCGGGATTAGGAGAGACCCAGTACTTC
CASSPRRRRPGLAGLGETQYF
>.|TRBJ1-6|TRBV28|.
TGTGCCACTAAGACCCCAGGGACTATAGGGTCACCCCTCCACTTT
CATKTPGTIGSPLHF
>.|TRBJ2-5|TRBV7-2|.
TGTGCCAGCAGCTTAAGGCTAAATGCGGAGCAGTACTTC
CASSLRLNAEQYF
>.|TRBJ2-3|TRBV6-2/TRBV6-3|.
TGTGCCAGCAGTTACTCGGCAGAGTCTGCAGATACGCAGTATTTT
CASSYSAESADTQYF
>.|TRBJ2-1|TRBV6-2/TRBV6-3|.
TGTGCGGCCGTTTCTGAGCAGTTCTTC
CAAVSEQFF
>.|TRBJ2-4|TRBV20-1|.
TGCAGTGCTATTGGACCCCGGGGTAGCAAAAACATTCAGTACTTC
CSAIGPRGSKNIQYF
>few|TRBJ2-1|TRBV27|.
TGTGCCAGCAGCCCTGGACGGGAAAACAATGAGCAGTTCTTC
CASSPGRENNEQFF
>.|TRBJ2-3|TRBV10-3|TRBD2
TGTGCCATCCTCGCTAGCGGGAGGCCCGGCACAGATACGCAGTATTTT
CAILASGRPGTDTQYF
>.|TRBJ2-3|TRBV28|.
TGTGCCAGCCATGGGACTGCAAGCACAGATACGCAGTATTTT
CASHGTASTDTQYF
>.|TRBJ1-1|TRBV6-2/TRBV6-3|.
TGCGCCAGCAGGACAATCACTGAAGCTTTCTTT
CASRTITEAFF
>.|TRBJ2-3|TRBV19|TRBD2
TGTACCAGTAGGCTTAGCGGGAGGGCCAAAGATACGCAGTATTTT
CTSRLSGRAKDTQYF
>.|TRBJ2-2|TRBV29-1|.
TGCAGCGGAGCTGACCGAACCCGCGGGGAGCTGTTTTTT
CSGADRTRGELFF
>few|TRBJ1-6|TRBV7-2|.
TGTGCCAGCAGCTTAAGTAATTCACCCCTCCACTTT
CASSLSNSPLHF
>few|TRBJ2-7|TRBV20-1|TRBD2
TGCAGTGCTAGTATGTTAGCGGGACCTTATTCCTACGAGCAGTACTTC
CSASMLAGPYSYEQYF
>once|TRBJ2-1|TRBV29-1|TRBD2
TGCAGCGTTGAAGAAACTAGCGGGGGGGTCTATGAGCAGTTCTTC
CSVEETSGGVYEQFF
>.|TRBJ1-2|TRBV20-1|.
TGCAGTGCTACTCTTAGGACGAACTATGGCTACACCTTC
CSATLRTNYGYTF